This T cell receptor (beta chain) was profiled in a study of shared clonotypes between healthy human individuals. Study context: The study used three CD4 naive, three CD4 memory, two CD8 naive and one CD8 memory plate per donor.

Clones were sequenced by immunoSEQ multiplex PCR, and TCRdb holds only the in-frame ones, with some missing. The sample holds 1,400,000 or so clones, approximately 98.5% seen once. Germline CDR1 and CDR2: SGHAT and FQNNGV. This CDR3 spans 14 amino acids. V gave up 1 base and J gave up 7 bases; unmatched junction bases: 5. This clonotype was obtained from a man younger than 45 in good health. Specimen: naive CD4+ T cells sorted from blood. Subset defined: CD45RA+ positively selected. The chain uses TRBV11-2 and TRBJ2-7, with TRBD2 matching 9 bases. As DNA, the CDR3 is TGTGCCAGCAGCTTAGTCGGGACTAGCTTTGAGCAGTACTTC. Its translation: CASSLVGTSFEQYF.